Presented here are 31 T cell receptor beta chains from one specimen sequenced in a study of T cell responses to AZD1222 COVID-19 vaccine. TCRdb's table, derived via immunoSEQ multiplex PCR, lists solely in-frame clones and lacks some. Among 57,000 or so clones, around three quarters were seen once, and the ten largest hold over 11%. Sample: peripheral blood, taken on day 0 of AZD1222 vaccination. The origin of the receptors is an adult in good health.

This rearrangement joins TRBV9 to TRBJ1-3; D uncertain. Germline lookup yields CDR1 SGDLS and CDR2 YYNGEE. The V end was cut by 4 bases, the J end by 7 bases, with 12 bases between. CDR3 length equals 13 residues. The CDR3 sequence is CASSPRGINTIYF. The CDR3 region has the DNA TGTGCCAGCAGCCCCCGAGGAATCAACACCATATATTTT. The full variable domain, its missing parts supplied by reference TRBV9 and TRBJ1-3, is DSGVTQTPKHLITATGQRVTLRCSPRSGDLSVYWYQQSLDQGLQFLIQYYNGEERAKGNILERFSAQQFPDLHSELNLSSLELGDSALYFCASSPRGINTIYFGEGSWLTVV.

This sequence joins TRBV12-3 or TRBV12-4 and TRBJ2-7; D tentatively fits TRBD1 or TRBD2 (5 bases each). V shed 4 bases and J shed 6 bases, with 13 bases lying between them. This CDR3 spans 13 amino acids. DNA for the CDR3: TGTGCCAGCAGTTGGGGGTCGGTCGCCGAGCAGTACTTC. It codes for CASSWGSVAEQYF.

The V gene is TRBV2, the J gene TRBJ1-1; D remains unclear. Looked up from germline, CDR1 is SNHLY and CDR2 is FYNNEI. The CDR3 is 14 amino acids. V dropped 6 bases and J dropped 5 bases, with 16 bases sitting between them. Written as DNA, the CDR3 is TGTGCCAGCAGCCTCCGGGCTCCTGGGACTGAAGCTTTCTTT. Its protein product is CASSLRAPGTEAFF.

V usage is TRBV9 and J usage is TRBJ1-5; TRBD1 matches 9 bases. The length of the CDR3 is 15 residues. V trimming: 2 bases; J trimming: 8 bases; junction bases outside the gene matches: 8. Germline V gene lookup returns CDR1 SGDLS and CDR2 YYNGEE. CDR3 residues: CASSVRGTGREPQHF. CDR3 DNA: TGTGCCAGCAGCGTCCGTGGGACAGGGAGGGAGCCCCAGCATTTT.

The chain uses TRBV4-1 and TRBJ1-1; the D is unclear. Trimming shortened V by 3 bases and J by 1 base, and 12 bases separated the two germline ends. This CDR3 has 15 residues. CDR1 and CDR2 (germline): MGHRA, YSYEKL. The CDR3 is CASSQPGRQNTEAFF. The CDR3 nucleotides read TGCGCCAGCAGCCAGCCAGGACGACAGAACACTGAAGCTTTCTTT.

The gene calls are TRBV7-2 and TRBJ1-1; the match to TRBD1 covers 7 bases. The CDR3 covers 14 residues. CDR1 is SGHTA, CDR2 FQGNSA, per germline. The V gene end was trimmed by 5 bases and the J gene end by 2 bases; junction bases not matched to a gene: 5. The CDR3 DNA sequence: TGTGCCAGCAGCCCGGGACAGCTTAACACTGAAGCTTTCTTT. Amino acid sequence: CASSPGQLNTEAFF.

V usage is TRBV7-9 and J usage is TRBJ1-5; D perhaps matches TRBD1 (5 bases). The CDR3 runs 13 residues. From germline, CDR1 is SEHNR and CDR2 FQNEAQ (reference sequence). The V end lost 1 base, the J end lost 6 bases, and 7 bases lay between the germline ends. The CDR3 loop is CASSLEGFQPQHF. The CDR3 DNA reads TGTGCCAGCAGCTTAGAGGGGTTTCAGCCCCAGCATTTT.

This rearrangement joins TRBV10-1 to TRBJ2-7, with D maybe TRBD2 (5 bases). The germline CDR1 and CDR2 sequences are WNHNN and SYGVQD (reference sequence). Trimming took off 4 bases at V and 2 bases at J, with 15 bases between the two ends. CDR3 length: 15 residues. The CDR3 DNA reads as TGCGCCAGCAGTGCCTCCGGACTCAACCCCTACGAGCAGTACTTC. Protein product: CASSASGLNPYEQYF.

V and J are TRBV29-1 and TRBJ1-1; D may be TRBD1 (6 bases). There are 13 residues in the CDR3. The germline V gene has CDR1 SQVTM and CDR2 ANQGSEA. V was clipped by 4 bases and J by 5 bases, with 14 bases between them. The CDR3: CSVAGGRGTEAFF. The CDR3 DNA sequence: TGCAGCGTTGCGGGGGGAAGGGGGACTGAAGCTTTCTTT. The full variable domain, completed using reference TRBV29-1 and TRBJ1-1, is SAVISQKPSRDICQRGTSLTIQCQVDSQVTMMFWYRQQPGQSLTLIATANQGSEATYESGFVIDKFPISRPNLTFSTLTVSNMSPEDSSIYLCSVAGGRGTEAFFGQGTRLTVV.

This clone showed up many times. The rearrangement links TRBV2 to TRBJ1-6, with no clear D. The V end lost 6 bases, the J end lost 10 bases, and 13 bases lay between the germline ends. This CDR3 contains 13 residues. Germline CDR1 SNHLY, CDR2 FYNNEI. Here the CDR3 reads CASSPPDLSPLHF. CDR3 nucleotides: TGTGCCAGCAGCCCCCCGGACCTCTCACCCCTCCACTTT.

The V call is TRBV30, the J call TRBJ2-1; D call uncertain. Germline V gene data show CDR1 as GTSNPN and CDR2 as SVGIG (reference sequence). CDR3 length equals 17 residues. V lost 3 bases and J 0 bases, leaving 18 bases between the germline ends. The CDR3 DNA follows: TGTGCCTGGAGCGAAGATATTGACTTGAGCTCCTACAATGAGCAGTTCTTC. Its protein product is CAWSEDIDLSSYNEQFF.

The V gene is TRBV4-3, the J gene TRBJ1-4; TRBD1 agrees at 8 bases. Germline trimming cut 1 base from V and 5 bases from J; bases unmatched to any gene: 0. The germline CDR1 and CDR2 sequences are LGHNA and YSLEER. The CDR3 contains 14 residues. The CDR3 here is CASSQGQGNEKLFF. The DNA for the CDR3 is TGCGCCAGCAGCCAAGGACAGGGGAATGAAAAACTGTTTTTT.

The CDR3 protein is CASNGGGTDTQYF. The CDR3 nucleotides read TGTGCCAGCAACGGGGGCGGCACAGATACGCAGTATTTT. The rearrangement joins TRBV28 to TRBJ2-3; D may be TRBD1 or TRBD2 (6 bases each). This CDR3 is built from 13 residues. Germline loops: CDR1 MDHEN, CDR2 SYDVKM. V was shortened by 7 bases and J by 1 base, with 9 bases between the two germline ends. Using reference TRBV28 and TRBJ2-3 for the parts outside the CDR3, the full variable domain is DVKVTQSSRYLVKRTGEKVFLECVQDMDHENMFWYRQDPGLGLRLIYFSYDVKMKEKGDIPEGYSVSREKKERFSLILESASTNQTSMYLCASNGGGTDTQYFGPGTRLTVL.

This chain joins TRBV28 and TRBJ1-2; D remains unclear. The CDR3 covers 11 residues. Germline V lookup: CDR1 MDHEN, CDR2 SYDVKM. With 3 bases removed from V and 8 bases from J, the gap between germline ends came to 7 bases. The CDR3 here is CASSLSSGYTF. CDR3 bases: TGTGCCAGCAGTTTGAGCTCCGGCTACACCTTC.

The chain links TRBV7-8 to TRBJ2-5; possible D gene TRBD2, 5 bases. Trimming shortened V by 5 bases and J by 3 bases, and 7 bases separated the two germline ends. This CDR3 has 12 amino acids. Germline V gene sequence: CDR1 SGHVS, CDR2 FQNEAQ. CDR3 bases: TGTGCCAGCAGCCGGGGAGAAGAGACCCAGTACTTC. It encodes CASSRGEETQYF.

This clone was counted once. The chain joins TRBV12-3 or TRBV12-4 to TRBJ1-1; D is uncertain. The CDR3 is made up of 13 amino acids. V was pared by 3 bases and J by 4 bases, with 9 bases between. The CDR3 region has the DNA TGTGCCAGCAGTTTCTTAAGGACCACTGAAGCTTTCTTT. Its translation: CASSFLRTTEAFF.

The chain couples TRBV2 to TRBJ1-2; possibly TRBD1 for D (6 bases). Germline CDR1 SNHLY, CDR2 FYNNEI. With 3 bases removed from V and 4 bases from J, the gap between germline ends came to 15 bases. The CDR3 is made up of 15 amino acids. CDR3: CASSEGGPNPYGYTF. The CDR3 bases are TGTGCCAGCAGTGAGGGGGGCCCAAACCCCTATGGCTACACCTTC. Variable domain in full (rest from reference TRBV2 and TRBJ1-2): EPEVTQTPSHQVTQMGQEVILRCVPISNHLYFYWYRQILGQKVEFLVSFYNNEISEKSEIFDDQFSVERPDGSNFTLKIRSTKLEDSAMYFCASSEGGPNPYGYTFGSGTRLTVV.

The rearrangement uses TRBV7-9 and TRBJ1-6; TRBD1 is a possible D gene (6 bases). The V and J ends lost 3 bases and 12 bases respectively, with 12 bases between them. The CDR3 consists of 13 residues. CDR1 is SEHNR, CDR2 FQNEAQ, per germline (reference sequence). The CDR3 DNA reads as TGTGCCAGCAGCTTCCCCCAGGGGATACCCCTCCACTTT. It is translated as CASSFPQGIPLHF. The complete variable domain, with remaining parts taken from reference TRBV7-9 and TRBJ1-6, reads DTGVSQNPRHKITKRGQNVTFRCDPISEHNRLYWYRQTLGQGPEFLTYFQNEAQLEKSRLLSDRFSAERPKGSFSTLEIQRTEQGDSAMYLCASSFPQGIPLHFGNGTRLTVT.

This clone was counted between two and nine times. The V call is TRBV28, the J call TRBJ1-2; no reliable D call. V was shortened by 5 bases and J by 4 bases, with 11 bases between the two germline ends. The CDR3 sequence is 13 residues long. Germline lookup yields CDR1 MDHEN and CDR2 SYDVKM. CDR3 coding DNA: TGTGCCAGCAGTACTTGGGCCTTCTATGGCTACACCTTC. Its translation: CASSTWAFYGYTF.

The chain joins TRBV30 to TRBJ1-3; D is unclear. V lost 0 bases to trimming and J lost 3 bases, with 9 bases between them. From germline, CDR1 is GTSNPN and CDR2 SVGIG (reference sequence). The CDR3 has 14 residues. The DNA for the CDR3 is TGTGCCTGGAGTGTGGGCAGTATTGGAAACACCATATATTTT. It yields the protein CAWSVGSIGNTIYF.

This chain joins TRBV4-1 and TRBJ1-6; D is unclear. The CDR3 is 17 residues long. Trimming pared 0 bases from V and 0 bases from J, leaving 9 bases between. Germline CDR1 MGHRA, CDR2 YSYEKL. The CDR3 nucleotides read TGCGCCAGCAGCCAAGAAGACTGGAGCTCCTATAATTCACCCCTCCACTTT. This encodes CASSQEDWSSYNSPLHF.

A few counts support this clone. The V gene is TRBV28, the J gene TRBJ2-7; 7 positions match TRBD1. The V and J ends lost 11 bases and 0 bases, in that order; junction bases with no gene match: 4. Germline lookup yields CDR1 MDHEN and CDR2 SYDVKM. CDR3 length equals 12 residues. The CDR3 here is CASTGASYEQYF. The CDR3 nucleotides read TGTGCCTCCACAGGGGCCTCCTACGAGCAGTACTTC.

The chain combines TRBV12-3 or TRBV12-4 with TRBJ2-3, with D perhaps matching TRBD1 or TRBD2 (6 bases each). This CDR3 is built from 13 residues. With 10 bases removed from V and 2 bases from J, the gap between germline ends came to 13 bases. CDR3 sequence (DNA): TGTGCCACACGCCCGGGGGCCACAGATACGCAGTATTTT. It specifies CATRPGATDTQYF.

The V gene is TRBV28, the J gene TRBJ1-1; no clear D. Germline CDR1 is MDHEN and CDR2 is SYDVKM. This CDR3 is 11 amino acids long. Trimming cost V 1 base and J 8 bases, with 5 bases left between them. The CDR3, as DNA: TGTGCCAGCAGTTTATACAGAGAAGCTTTCTTT. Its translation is CASSLYREAFF.

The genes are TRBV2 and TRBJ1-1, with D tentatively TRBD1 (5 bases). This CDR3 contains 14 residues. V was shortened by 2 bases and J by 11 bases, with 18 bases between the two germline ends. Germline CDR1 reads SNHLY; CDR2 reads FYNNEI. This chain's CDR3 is CASSEPAGDFEAFF. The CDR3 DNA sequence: TGTGCCAGCAGTGAACCCGCGGGGGACTTCGAGGCTTTCTTT.

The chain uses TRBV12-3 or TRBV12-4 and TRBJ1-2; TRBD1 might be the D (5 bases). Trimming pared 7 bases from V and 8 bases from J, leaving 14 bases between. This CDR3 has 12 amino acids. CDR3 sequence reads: CASKTGGSGYTF. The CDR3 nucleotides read TGTGCCAGCAAAACGGGGGGATCGGGCTACACCTTC.

The CDR3 sequence is CASSSPNRGTNEKLFF. The CDR3 region has the DNA TGTGCCAGCAGCTCCCCAAACAGGGGCACTAATGAAAAACTGTTTTTT. The V gene is TRBV5-6, the J gene TRBJ1-4; TRBD1 matches at 7 bases. This CDR3 spans 16 amino acids. Germline lookup yields CDR1 SGHDT and CDR2 YYEEEE. V trimming: 3 bases; J trimming: 2 bases; junction bases outside the gene matches: 7. The entire variable domain, with the rest obtained from reference TRBV5-6 and TRBJ1-4, is as follows: DAGVTQSPTHLIKTRGQQVTLRCSPKSGHDTVSWYQQALGQGPQFIFQYYEEEERQRGNFPDRFSGHQFPNYSSELNVNALLLGDSALYLCASSSPNRGTNEKLFFGSGTQLSVL.

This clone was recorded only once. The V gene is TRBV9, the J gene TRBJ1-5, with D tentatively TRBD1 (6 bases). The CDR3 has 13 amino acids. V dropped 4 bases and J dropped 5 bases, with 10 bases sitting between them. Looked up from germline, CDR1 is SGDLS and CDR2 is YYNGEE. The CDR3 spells CASSPTGYQPQHF. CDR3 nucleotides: TGTGCCAGCAGCCCCACAGGGTATCAGCCCCAGCATTTT.

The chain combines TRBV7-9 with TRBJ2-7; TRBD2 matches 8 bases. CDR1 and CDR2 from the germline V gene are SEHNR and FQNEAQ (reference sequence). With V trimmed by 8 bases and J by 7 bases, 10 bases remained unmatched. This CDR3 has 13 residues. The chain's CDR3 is CASQAGESREQYF. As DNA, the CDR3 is TGTGCCAGCCAAGCGGGGGAGTCCCGAGAGCAGTACTTC.

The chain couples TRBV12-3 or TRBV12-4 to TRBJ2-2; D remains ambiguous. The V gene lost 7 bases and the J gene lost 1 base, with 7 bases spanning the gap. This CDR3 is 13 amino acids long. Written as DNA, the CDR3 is TGTGCCAGCACCCTCTTGAACACCGGGGAGCTGTTTTTT. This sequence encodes CASTLLNTGELFF.

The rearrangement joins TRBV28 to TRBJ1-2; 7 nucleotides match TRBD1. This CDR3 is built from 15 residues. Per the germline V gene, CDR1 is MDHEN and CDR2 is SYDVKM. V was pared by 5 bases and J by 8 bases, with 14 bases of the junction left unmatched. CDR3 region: CASSRQGGILSGYTF. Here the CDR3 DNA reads TGTGCCAGCAGTCGACAGGGCGGGATTCTGAGCGGCTACACCTTC.